Included here is one T cell receptor beta chain sequence, with context. The data are from a study of OX40 agonist ivuxolimab in advanced cancers. The data were produced by immunoSEQ multiplex PCR, yet TCRdb's version contains in-frame clones alone and is incomplete. The sample gives some 110,000 clones, just over 90% of which show up once; approximately 0.15% is in the top ten. The germline gives CDR1 SGHRS, CDR2 YFSETQ. The CDR3 sequence is 15 residues long. V was pared by 0 bases and J by 3 bases, with 12 bases between. The J gene is TRBJ1-2, the V gene TRBV5-1, with a possible D match to TRBD1 (5 bases). The sequence came from an adult with an advanced solid tumor such as melanoma, head and neck, liver or kidney cancer. This material consisted of CD4+ or CD8+ T cells sorted from blood, taken in a trial of the OX40 agonist ivuxolimab. For the CDR3, the DNA is TGCGCCAGCAGCTTGGTGTCAGGGAATGACTATGGCTACACCTTC. Its protein product is CASSLVSGNDYGYTF.